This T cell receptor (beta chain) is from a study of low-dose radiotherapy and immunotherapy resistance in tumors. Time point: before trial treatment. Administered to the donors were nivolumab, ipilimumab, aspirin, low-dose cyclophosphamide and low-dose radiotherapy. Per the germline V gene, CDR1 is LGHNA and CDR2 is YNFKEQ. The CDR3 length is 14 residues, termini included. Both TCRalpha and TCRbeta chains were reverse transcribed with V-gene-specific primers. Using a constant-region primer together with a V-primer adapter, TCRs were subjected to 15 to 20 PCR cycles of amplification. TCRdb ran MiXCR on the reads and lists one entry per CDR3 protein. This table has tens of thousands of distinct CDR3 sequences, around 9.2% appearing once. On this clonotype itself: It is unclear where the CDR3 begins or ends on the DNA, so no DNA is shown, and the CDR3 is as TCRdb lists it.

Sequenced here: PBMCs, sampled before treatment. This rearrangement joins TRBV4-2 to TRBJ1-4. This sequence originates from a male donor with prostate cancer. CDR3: CASSQGGNEKLFFF.